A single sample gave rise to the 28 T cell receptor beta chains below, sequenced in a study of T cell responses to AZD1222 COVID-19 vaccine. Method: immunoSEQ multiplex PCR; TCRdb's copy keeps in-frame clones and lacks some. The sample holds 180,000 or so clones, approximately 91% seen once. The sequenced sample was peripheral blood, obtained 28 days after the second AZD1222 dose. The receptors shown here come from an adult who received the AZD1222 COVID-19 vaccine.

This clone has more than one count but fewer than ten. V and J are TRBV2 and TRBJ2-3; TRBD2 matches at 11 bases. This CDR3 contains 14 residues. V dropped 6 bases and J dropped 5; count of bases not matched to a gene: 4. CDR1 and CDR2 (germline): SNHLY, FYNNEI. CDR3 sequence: CASRRGLAEDTQYF. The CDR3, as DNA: TGTGCCAGCAGAAGGGGACTAGCGGAAGATACGCAGTATTTT.

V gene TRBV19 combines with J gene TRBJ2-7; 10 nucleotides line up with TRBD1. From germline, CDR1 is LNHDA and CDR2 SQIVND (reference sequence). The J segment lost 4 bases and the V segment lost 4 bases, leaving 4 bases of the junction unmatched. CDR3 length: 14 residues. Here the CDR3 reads CASSTGQGLYEQYF. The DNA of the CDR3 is TGTGCCAGTAGTACGGGACAGGGGTTATACGAGCAGTACTTC. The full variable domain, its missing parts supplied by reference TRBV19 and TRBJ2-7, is DGGITQSPKYLFRKEGQNVTLSCEQNLNHDAMYWYRQDPGQGLRLIYYSQIVNDFQKGDIAEGYSVSREKKESFPLTVTSAQKNPTAFYLCASSTGQGLYEQYFGPGTRLTVT.

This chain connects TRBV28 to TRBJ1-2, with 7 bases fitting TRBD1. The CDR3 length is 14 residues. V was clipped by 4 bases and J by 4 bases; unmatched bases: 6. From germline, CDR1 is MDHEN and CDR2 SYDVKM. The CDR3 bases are TGTGCCAGCAGTTCAACAGGGGAAGGCTATGGCTACACCTTC. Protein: CASSSTGEGYGYTF.

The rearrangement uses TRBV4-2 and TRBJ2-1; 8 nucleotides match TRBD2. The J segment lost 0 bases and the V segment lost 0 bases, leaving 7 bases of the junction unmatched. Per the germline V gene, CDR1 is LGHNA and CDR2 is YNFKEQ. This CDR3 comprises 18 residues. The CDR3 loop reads CASSQDFDSGVSYNEQFF. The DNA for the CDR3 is TGTGCCAGCAGCCAAGATTTCGATAGCGGGGTCTCCTACAATGAGCAGTTCTTC.

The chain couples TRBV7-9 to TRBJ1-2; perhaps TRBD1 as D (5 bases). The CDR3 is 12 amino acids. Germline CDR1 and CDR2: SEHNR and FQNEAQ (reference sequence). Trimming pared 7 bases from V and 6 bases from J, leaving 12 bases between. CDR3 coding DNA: TGTGCCAGCACCAACTCCAGGGATGGCTACACCTTC. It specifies CASTNSRDGYTF.

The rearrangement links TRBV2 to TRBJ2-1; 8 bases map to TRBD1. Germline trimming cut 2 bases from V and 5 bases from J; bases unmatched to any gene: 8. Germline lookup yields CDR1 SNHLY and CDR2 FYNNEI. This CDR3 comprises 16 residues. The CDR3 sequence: CASSERGQESNNEQFF. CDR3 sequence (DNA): TGTGCCAGCAGTGAAAGGGGACAGGAAAGCAACAATGAGCAGTTCTTC.

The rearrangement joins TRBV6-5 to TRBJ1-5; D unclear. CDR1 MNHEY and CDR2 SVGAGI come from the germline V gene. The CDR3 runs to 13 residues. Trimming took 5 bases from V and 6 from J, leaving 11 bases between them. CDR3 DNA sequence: TGTGCCAGCAGTAGGCAATCATCTCAGCCCCAGCATTTT. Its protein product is CASSRQSSQPQHF.

The CDR3 sequence is CASSLSGGVGNNEQFF. CDR3 coding DNA: TGTGCCAGCAGCTTATCCGGGGGAGTAGGGAACAATGAGCAGTTCTTC. The V gene is TRBV7-6, the J gene TRBJ2-1; D perhaps matches TRBD2 (6 bases). Trimming stripped 2 bases from V and 5 bases from J, with 16 bases between. The germline V gene has CDR1 SGHVS and CDR2 FNYEAQ. The CDR3 consists of 16 residues. Looking up the rest from reference TRBV7-6 and TRBJ2-1 gives the full variable domain: GAGVSQSPRYKVTKRGQDVALRCDPISGHVSLYWYRQALGQGPEFLTYFNYEAQQDKSGLPNDRFSAERPEGSISTLTIQRTEQRDSAMYRCASSLSGGVGNNEQFFGPGTRLTVL.

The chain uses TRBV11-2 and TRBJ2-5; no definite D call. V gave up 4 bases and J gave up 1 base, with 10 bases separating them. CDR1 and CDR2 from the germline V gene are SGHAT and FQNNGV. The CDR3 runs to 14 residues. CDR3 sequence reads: CASSSESLQETQYF. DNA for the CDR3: TGTGCCAGCAGCTCTGAGTCCCTCCAAGAGACCCAGTACTTC. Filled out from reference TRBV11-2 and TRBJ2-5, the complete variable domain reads EAGVAQSPRYKIIEKRQSVAFWCNPISGHATLYWYQQILGQGPKLLIQFQNNGVVDDSQLPKDRFSAERLKGVDSTLKIQPAKLEDSAVYLCASSSESLQETQYFGPGTRLLVL.

The CDR3 loop reads CASSRGDTDTQYF. The CDR3 nucleotides are TGTGCCAGCAGCCGCGGTGACACAGATACGCAGTATTTT. This chain connects TRBV27 to TRBJ2-3; D remains ambiguous. Germline V CDR1 and CDR2: MNHEY, SMNVEV (reference sequence). This CDR3 comprises 13 residues. Trimming stripped 6 bases from V and 2 bases from J, with 9 bases between.

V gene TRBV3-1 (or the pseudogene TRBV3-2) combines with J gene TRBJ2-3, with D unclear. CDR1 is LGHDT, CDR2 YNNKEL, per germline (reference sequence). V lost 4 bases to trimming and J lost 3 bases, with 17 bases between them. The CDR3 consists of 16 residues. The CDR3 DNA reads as TGTGCCAGCAGCCCTCACCCACGGGTTCGAACAGATACGCAGTATTTT. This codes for CASSPHPRVRTDTQYF.

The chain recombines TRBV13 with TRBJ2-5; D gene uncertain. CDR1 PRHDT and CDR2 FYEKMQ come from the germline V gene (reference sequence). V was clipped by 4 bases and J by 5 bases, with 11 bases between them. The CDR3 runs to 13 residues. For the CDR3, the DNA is TGTGCCAGCAGCTCCAACTATAGGGAGACCCAGTACTTC. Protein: CASSSNYRETQYF.

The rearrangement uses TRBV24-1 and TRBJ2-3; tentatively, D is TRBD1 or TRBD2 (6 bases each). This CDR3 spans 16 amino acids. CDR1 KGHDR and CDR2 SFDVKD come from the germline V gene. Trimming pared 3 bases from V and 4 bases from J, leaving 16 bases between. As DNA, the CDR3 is TGTGCCACCAGTGATCCACGGGGGCCCACACCAGATACGCAGTATTTT. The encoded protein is CATSDPRGPTPDTQYF.

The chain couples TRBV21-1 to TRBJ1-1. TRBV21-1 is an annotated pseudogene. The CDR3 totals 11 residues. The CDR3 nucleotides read TGTGCCAGCAGCGCAAATAATAGGGCTTTCTTT. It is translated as CASSANNRAFF.

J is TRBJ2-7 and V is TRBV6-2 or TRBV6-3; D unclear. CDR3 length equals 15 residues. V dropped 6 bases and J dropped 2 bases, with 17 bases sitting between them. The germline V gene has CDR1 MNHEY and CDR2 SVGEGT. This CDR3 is CASSSRDRRAYEQYF. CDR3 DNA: TGTGCCAGCAGCTCCCGAGACCGCAGAGCCTACGAGCAGTACTTC.

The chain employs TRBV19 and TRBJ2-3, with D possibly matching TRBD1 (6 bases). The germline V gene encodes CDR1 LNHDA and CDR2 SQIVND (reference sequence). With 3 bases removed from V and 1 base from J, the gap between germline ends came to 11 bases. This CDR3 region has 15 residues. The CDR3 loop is CASSMIRGGTDTQYF. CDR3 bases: TGTGCCAGTAGTATGATCAGGGGAGGCACAGATACGCAGTATTTT.

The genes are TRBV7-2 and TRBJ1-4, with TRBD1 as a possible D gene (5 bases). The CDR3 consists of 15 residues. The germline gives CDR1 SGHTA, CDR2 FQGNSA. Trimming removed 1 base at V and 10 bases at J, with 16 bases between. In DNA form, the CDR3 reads TGTGCCAGCAGCTTAGGGGATAGGGGAAGCGGAAAACTGTTTTTT. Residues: CASSLGDRGSGKLFF.

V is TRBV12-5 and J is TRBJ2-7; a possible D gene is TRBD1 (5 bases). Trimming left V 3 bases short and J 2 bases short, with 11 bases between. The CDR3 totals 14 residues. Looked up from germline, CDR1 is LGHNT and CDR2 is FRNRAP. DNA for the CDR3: TGTGCTAGTGGTTTCAGTGTGGGGCCCTACGAGCAGTACTTC. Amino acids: CASGFSVGPYEQYF.

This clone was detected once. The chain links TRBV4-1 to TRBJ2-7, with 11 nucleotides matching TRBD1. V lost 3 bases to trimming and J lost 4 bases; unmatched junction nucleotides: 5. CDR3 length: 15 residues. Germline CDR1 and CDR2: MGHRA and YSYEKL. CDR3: CASSQGDRGTYEQYF. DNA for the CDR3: TGCGCCAGCAGCCAGGGGGACAGGGGGACGTACGAGCAGTACTTC.

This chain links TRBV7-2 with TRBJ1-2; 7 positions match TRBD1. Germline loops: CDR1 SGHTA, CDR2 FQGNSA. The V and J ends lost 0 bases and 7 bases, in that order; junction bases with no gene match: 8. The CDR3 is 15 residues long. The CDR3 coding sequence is TGTGCCAGCAGCTTAGCTCCCGACAGGGCCTCTGGCTACACCTTC. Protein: CASSLAPDRASGYTF.

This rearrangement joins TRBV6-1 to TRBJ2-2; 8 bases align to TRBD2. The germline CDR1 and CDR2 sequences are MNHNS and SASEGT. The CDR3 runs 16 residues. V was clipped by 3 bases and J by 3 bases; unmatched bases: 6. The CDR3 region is CASSDSPGGYTGELFF. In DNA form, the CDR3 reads TGTGCCAGCAGTGATTCCCCGGGAGGGTACACCGGGGAGCTGTTTTTT.

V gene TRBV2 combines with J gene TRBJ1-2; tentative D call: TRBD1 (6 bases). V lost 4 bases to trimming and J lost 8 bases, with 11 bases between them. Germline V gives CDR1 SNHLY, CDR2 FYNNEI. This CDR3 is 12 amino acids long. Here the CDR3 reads CASSVRGRGYTF. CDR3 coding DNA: TGTGCCAGCAGTGTCCGGGGGCGCGGCTACACCTTC.

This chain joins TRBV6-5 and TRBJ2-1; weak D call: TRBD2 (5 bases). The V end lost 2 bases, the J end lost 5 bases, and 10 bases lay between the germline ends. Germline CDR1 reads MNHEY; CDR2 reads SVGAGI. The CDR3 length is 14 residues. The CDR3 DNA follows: TGTGCCAGCAGTTACGACGGGAACGACAATGAGCAGTTCTTC. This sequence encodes CASSYDGNDNEQFF.

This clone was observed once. The CDR3 is CASSVESGRTGELFF. Written as DNA, the CDR3 is TGTGCCAGCAGCGTAGAGTCAGGTCGGACCGGGGAGCTGTTTTTT. The gene calls are TRBV9 and TRBJ2-2; unclear D gene. The germline V and J ends were trimmed by 0 bases and 5 bases, with 11 bases remaining between them. CDR3 size: 15 residues. Per the germline V gene, CDR1 is SGDLS and CDR2 is YYNGEE.

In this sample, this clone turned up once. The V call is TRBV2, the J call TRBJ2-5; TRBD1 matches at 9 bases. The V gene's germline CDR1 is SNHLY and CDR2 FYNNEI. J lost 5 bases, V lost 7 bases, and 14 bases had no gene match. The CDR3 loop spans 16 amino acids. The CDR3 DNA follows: TGTGCCAGCATTGTTCCTCCGGGACAGGGATTGGAGACCCAGTACTTC. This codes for CASIVPPGQGLETQYF.

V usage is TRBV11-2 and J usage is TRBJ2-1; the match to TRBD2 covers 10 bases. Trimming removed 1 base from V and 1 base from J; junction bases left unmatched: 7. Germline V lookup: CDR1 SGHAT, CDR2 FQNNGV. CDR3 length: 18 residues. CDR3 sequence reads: CASSLGPSGRGSYNEQFF. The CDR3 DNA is TGTGCCAGCAGCTTAGGGCCTAGCGGGAGAGGTTCCTACAATGAGCAGTTCTTC. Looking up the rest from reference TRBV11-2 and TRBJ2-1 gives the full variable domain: EAGVAQSPRYKIIEKRQSVAFWCNPISGHATLYWYQQILGQGPKLLIQFQNNGVVDDSQLPKDRFSAERLKGVDSTLKIQPAKLEDSAVYLCASSLGPSGRGSYNEQFFGPGTRLTVL.

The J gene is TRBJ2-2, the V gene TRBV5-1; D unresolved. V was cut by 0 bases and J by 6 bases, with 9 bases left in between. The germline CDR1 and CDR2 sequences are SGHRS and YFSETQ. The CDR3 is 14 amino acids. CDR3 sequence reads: CASSLDAPSGELFF. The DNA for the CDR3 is TGCGCCAGCAGCTTGGATGCCCCTTCCGGGGAGCTGTTTTTT.

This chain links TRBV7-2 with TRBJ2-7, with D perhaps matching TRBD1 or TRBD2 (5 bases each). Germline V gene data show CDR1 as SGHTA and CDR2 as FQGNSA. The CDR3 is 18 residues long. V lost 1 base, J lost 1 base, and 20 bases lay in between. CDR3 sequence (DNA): TGTGCCAGCAGCTTAGAGGGGATGTGGGGGAACCCTTCCTACGAGCAGTACTTC. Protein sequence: CASSLEGMWGNPSYEQYF.